Following are 14 T cell receptor beta chains from one sample sequenced in a study of identical twins. TCRdb used MiXCR to reprocess the 5' RACE reads, holding one entry per CDR3 protein. Counted here are some 300,000 distinct CDR3 sequences, 9% to 15% occurring once; the ten biggest clones make up approximately 7.9%. This sample was also put to use in a study of yellow fever vaccine responses in identical twins.

Sequencing used CD8+ T cells sorted from blood. The receptors here all came from a woman between 18 and 29 years old in good health.

This clonotype was observed a single time. This chain connects TRBV3-1 to TRBJ2-1, with 12 bases identical to TRBD2. The length of the CDR3 is 19 residues. J was trimmed by 5 bases and V by 10 bases; bases with no gene match: 21. Germline V gene sequence: CDR1 LGHDT, CDR2 YNNKEL (reference sequence). This CDR3 is CAISSGTSGLGPSDNEQFF. The CDR3 DNA follows: TGTGCCATCAGTTCGGGGACTAGCGGGTTAGGCCCTAGTGACAATGAGCAGTTCTTC.

The rearrangement uses TRBV27 and TRBJ2-7; weak D call: TRBD2 (5 bases). The CDR3 covers 15 residues. Germline lookup yields CDR1 MNHEY and CDR2 SMNVEV (reference sequence). The ends were cut back, 3 bases at V and 2 bases at J, with 14 bases in the middle. In nucleotides, the CDR3 is TGTGCCAGCAGTTTTCGCGGTGGAGGCACCTACGAGCAGTACTTC. Translation gives CASSFRGGGTYEQYF.

CDR3 coding DNA: TGTGCCAGCAGCGAGGGGACAGGGGGATTCATTTACGAGCAGTACGTC. It codes for CASSEGTGGFIYEQYV. V gene TRBV7-8 combines with J gene TRBJ2-7; 11 nucleotides line up with TRBD1. The germline CDR1 and CDR2 sequences are SGHVS and FQNEAQ. The CDR3 is made up of 16 amino acids. Trimming removed 5 bases from V and 4 bases from J; junction bases left unmatched: 10.

The chain links TRBV7-6 to TRBJ2-5, with 8 positions matching TRBD2. The CDR3 is made up of 15 amino acids. The V segment lost 5 bases and the J segment 2 bases; nucleotides outside the gene matches: 7. CDR1 and CDR2 from the germline V gene are SGHVS and FNYEAQ. The CDR3 bases are TGTGCCAGCAGCCCCCCGGGACTAGAACAAGAGACCCAGTACTTC. It specifies CASSPPGLEQETQYF.

The V call is TRBV9, the J call TRBJ2-3; D is unclear. The V and J ends lost 3 bases and 3 bases respectively, with 5 bases between them. CDR3 size: 12 residues. The germline V gene encodes CDR1 SGDLS and CDR2 YYNGEE. The chain's CDR3 is CASSEMTDTQYF. The CDR3 DNA reads as TGTGCCAGCAGCGAAATGACAGATACGCAGTATTTT.

The rearrangement links TRBV13 to TRBJ2-1, with 8 bases fitting TRBD1. The CDR3 sequence is 16 residues long. V was pared by 5 bases and J by 2 bases, with 8 bases of the junction left unmatched. Germline lookup yields CDR1 PRHDT and CDR2 FYEKMQ (reference sequence). The CDR3 loop reads CASSAPGGQTYNEQFF. In DNA form, the CDR3 reads TGTGCCAGCAGCGCCCCAGGGGGCCAAACCTACAATGAGCAGTTCTTC. The full variable domain, with the rest looked up from reference TRBV13 and TRBJ2-1, is AAGVIQSPRHLIKEKRETATLKCYPIPRHDTVYWYQQGPGQDPQFLISFYEKMQSDKGSIPDRFSAQQFSDYHSELNMSSLELGDSALYFCASSAPGGQTYNEQFFGPGTRLTVL.

At least ten counts were recorded for this clonotype. The genes are TRBV12-3 or TRBV12-4 and TRBJ1-5; D ambiguous. The germline V and J ends were trimmed by 7 bases and 9 bases, with 13 bases remaining between them. CDR3 length equals 12 residues. CDR3 nucleotide sequence: TGTGCCAGCACACTGGGAATGGGGCCCCAGCATTTT. This gives the protein CASTLGMGPQHF.

This clonotype has only a few counts. The chain is built from TRBV7-8 and TRBJ2-1; TRBD2 matches 13 bases. The V gene's germline CDR1 is SGHVS and CDR2 FQNEAQ. V lost 3 bases to trimming and J lost 5 bases; unmatched junction nucleotides: 4. The CDR3 runs 16 residues. The CDR3 DNA reads as TGTGCCAGCAGCTTCGCGACTAGCGGGGGGCACAATGAGCAGTTCTTC. Protein sequence: CASSFATSGGHNEQFF.

This clonotype occurred many times. The V and J genes are TRBV7-9 and TRBJ2-3; 7 bases match TRBD1. Germline assignment: CDR1 SEHNR and CDR2 FQNEAQ (reference sequence). The CDR3 runs to 15 residues. V gave up 5 bases and J gave up 2 bases; unmatched junction bases: 7. The CDR3 nucleotides are TGTGCCAGCAGCGAGCGACAGGGTCCCACAGATACGCAGTATTTT. Its protein product is CASSERQGPTDTQYF.

The rearrangement links TRBV3-1 to TRBJ2-7; the D gene is possibly TRBD1 (6 bases). Trimming shortened V by 0 bases and J by 2 bases, and 14 bases separated the two germline ends. From germline, CDR1 is LGHDT and CDR2 YNNKEL (reference sequence). This CDR3 is built from 16 residues. The CDR3 reads CASSQEGRGSTYEQYF. The CDR3 nucleotides are TGTGCCAGCAGCCAAGAGGGCAGGGGAAGTACCTACGAGCAGTACTTC.

This clonotype was counted at least ten times. Mismatch with germline at one junction end may stem from a read error. The V call is TRBV12-3 or TRBV12-4, the J call TRBJ2-7, with D perhaps matching TRBD2 (5 bases). The CDR3 is 12 residues long. Here the CDR3 reads CASSLTGYEQYF. CDR3 bases: TGCGCCAGCAGCCTCACGGGGTACGAGCAGTACTTC.

A few counts support this clonotype. The CDR3 DNA is TGTGCCAGCAGCCACCCCCGACAGAGAGGGTCACTGAACACTGAAGCTTTCTTT. It is translated as CASSHPRQRGSLNTEAFF. This chain joins TRBV6-1 and TRBJ1-1; a weak D match, TRBD1 (5 bases). The ends were cut back, 6 bases at V and 0 bases at J, with 23 bases in the middle. CDR1 is MNHNS, CDR2 SASEGT, per germline. CDR3 length equals 18 residues.

V usage is TRBV6-1 and J usage is TRBJ2-1, with 7 bases aligning to TRBD2. The V segment lost 4 bases and the J segment 8 bases; nucleotides outside the gene matches: 11. CDR3 size: 15 residues. The germline gives CDR1 MNHNS, CDR2 SASEGT. As DNA, the CDR3 is TGTGCCAGCAGTGCCGCGGGCGGGAGATACGATGAGCAGTTCTTC. This translates into CASSAAGGRYDEQFF.

This chain connects TRBV28 to TRBJ1-1; no reliable D call. V was shortened by 5 bases and J by 5 bases, with 15 bases between the two germline ends. Germline values: CDR1 MDHEN, CDR2 SYDVKM. This CDR3 has 14 residues. The CDR3 DNA reads as TGTGCCAGCAGTATAAGGGTGGTGGGGACTGAAGCTTTCTTT. Translating gives CASSIRVVGTEAFF.